These T cell receptor beta chains were read from a single sample in a study of cytomegalovirus exposure and HLA in healthy donors. Measured with immunoSEQ multiplex PCR; TCRdb has only the in-frame clones, and not every one. The record lists over 75,000 clones, of which the ten most abundant hold roughly 6%. The specimen was PBMCs. The receptors were sampled from a girl aged 5-17 years in good health and CMV-seropositive. Each CDR3 is given with its conserved first and last residue. D genes are given only for firm matches.

D: .
J: TRBJ1-3
V: TRBV14
DNA: TGTGCCAGCAGCCAATTTCCAGGACAAATCTCTGGAAACACCATATATTTT
CDR3: CASSQFPGQISGNTIYF

D: .
J: TRBJ1-1
V: TRBV4-2
DNA: TGTGCCAGCAGCTTGACAGTTCCCCCTGAAGCTTTCTTT
CDR3: CASSLTVPPEAFF

D: TRBD1
J: TRBJ2-7
V: TRBV7-2
DNA: TGTGCCAGCAGCTCTTTACCGGGACAGACTTTCTACGAGCAGTACTTC
CDR3: CASSSLPGQTFYEQYF

D: .
J: TRBJ1-1
V: TRBV19
DNA: TGTGCCAGTAGTATCGAGGGCCGGAACACTGAAGCTTTCTTT
CDR3: CASSIEGRNTEAFF

D: .
J: TRBJ1-1
V: TRBV5-4
DNA: TGTGCCAGCAGCTTTGGGGAGAAGACTGAAGCTTTCTTT
CDR3: CASSFGEKTEAFF

D: .
J: TRBJ2-2
V: TRBV18
DNA: TGTGCCAGCTCACCGCTAGAGAACACCGGGGAGCTGTTTTTT
CDR3: CASSPLENTGELFF

D: TRBD1
J: TRBJ1-3
V: TRBV7-9
DNA: TGTGCCAGCAGCCCGAGGACAGGTCCCTCTGGAAACACCATATATTTT
CDR3: CASSPRTGPSGNTIYF

D: TRBD2
J: TRBJ2-3
V: TRBV5-1
DNA: TGCGCCAGCAAGATAGCGGGGGGACGCACAGATACGCAGTATTTT
CDR3: CASKIAGGRTDTQYF

D: .
J: TRBJ2-1
V: TRBV11-1
DNA: TGTGCCAGCAGCCAAACACTGGGCGCCGCCGAGCAGTTCTTC
CDR3: CASSQTLGAAEQFF

D: .
J: TRBJ1-1
V: TRBV27
DNA: TGTGCCAGCAGTCTCGCCGGGACTGTTAAGAACACTGAAGCTTTCTTT
CDR3: CASSLAGTVKNTEAFF

D: .
J: TRBJ2-7
V: TRBV25-1
DNA: TGTGCCAGCAGTGAATTCGGGGGAAACTACGAGCAGTACTTC
CDR3: CASSEFGGNYEQYF

D: .
J: TRBJ1-2
V: TRBV6-1
DNA: TGTGCCAGCAGTGAAGCGATCCAGGGTGGCTATGGCTACACCTTC
CDR3: CASSEAIQGGYGYTF

D: .
J: TRBJ1-2
V: TRBV7-9
DNA: TGTGCCAGCAGCCGGGAATGGACAGCTAACTATGGCTACACCTTC
CDR3: CASSREWTANYGYTF

D: .
J: TRBJ1-1
V: TRBV2
DNA: TGTGCCAGCAGTATAGGGGCAGAAGCTTTCTTT
CDR3: CASSIGAEAFF

D: .
J: TRBJ1-2
V: TRBV4-1
DNA: TGCGCCAGCAGCCATCCAGAGGACTATGGCTACACCTTC
CDR3: CASSHPEDYGYTF

D: .
J: TRBJ1-3
V: TRBV5-6
DNA: TGTGCCAGCAGCTTGCTAAGAATGGGAAACACCATATATTTT
CDR3: CASSLLRMGNTIYF

D: .
J: TRBJ1-1
V: TRBV5-1
DNA: TGCGCCAGCAGCACCACGGGGACATCCGCTTTCTTT
CDR3: CASSTTGTSAFF

D: .
J: TRBJ1-2
V: TRBV27
DNA: TGTGCCAGCAGTTTATGGGGGGATGGAAACTATGGCTACACCTTC
CDR3: CASSLWGDGNYGYTF

D: .
J: TRBJ2-7
V: TRBV19
DNA: TGTGCCAGTAGTTTTCTCTCGGGGTCTTACGAGCAGTACTTC
CDR3: CASSFLSGSYEQYF

D: .
J: TRBJ1-2
V: TRBV29-1
DNA: TGCAGCGACCAACAGGGATATTCTGGCTACACCTTC
CDR3: CSDQQGYSGYTF

D: .
J: TRBJ1-2
V: TRBV7-9
DNA: TGTGCCAGCAGCTTTTTGCCTCAAGGACAGCCTGGGGAAGGCTACACCTTC
CDR3: CASSFLPQGQPGEGYTF

D: TRBD1
J: TRBJ1-5
V: TRBV4-2
DNA: TGTGCCAGCAGCCAAGATGGCGGACAGGGTAGCAATCAGCCCCAGCATTTT
CDR3: CASSQDGGQGSNQPQHF

D: TRBD1
J: TRBJ1-2
V: TRBV9
DNA: TGTGCCAGCACGAGTTCGACAGGGAGTGGCTACACCTTC
CDR3: CASTSSTGSGYTF

D: .
J: TRBJ1-1
V: TRBV29-1
DNA: TGCAGCGTTGCACCGGAAAGGGGATATACTGAAGCTTTCTTT
CDR3: CSVAPERGYTEAFF

D: TRBD2
J: TRBJ2-1
V: TRBV11-2
DNA: TGTGCCAGCAGCGACGGACTAGCGGGGAACTACAATGAGCAGTTCTTC
CDR3: CASSDGLAGNYNEQFF

D: TRBD1
J: TRBJ1-5
V: TRBV5-6
DNA: TGTGCCAGCAGCTTGGGGAGGGGACAGGGGAGAAGAAGCAATCAGCCCCAGCATTTT
CDR3: CASSLGRGQGRRSNQPQHF

D: TRBD2
J: TRBJ2-5
V: TRBV9
DNA: TGTGCCAGCAGCTCAAGACTAGCGGGGGAGACCCAGTACTTC
CDR3: CASSSRLAGETQYF

D: .
J: TRBJ2-7
V: TRBV4-1
DNA: TGCGCCAGCAGGGACCAACACCTCGGGATCGCCTACGAGCAGTACTTC
CDR3: CASRDQHLGIAYEQYF

D: .
J: TRBJ2-7
V: TRBV9
DNA: TGTGCCAGCAGCCCCATCCGGGACAACTCCTACGAGCAGTACTTC
CDR3: CASSPIRDNSYEQYF

D: .
J: TRBJ1-2
V: TRBV25-1
DNA: TGTGCCAGCAGTCCGGGGTATGGCTACACCTTC
CDR3: CASSPGYGYTF

D: TRBD1
J: TRBJ1-5
V: TRBV28
DNA: TGTGCCAGCAGCTACGGGACAGTCCGGCAGCCCCAGCATTTT
CDR3: CASSYGTVRQPQHF

D: TRBD1
J: TRBJ1-3
V: TRBV28
DNA: TGTGCCAGCAGACCTCCACCGACAGGGAGAGCTGGAAACACCATATATTTT
CDR3: CASRPPPTGRAGNTIYF

D: TRBD2
J: TRBJ2-5
V: TRBV10-3
DNA: TGTGCCATCAGTGACCCGGGACTAGCGGGGGAGACCCAGTACTTC
CDR3: CAISDPGLAGETQYF

D: .
J: TRBJ1-3
V: TRBV4-3
DNA: TGCGCCAGCAGCGCGCACGTTACCTCTGGAAACACCATATATTTT
CDR3: CASSAHVTSGNTIYF

D: TRBD2
J: TRBJ2-1
V: TRBV5-4
DNA: TGTGCCAGCAGCCAGGGACTATTCAATGAGCAGTTCTTC
CDR3: CASSQGLFNEQFF